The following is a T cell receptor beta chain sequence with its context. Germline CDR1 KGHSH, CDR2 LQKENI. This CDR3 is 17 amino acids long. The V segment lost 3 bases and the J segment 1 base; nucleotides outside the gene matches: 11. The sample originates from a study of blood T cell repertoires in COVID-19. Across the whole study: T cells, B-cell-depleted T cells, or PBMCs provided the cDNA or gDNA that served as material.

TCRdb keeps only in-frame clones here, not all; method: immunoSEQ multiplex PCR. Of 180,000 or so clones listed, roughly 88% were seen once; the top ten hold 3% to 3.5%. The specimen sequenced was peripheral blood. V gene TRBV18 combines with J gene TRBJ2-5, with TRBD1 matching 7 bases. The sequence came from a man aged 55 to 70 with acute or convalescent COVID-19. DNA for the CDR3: TGTGCCAGCTCACCTCGACTATCGACAGGGTTCCAAGAGACCCAGTACTTC. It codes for CASSPRLSTGFQETQYF.